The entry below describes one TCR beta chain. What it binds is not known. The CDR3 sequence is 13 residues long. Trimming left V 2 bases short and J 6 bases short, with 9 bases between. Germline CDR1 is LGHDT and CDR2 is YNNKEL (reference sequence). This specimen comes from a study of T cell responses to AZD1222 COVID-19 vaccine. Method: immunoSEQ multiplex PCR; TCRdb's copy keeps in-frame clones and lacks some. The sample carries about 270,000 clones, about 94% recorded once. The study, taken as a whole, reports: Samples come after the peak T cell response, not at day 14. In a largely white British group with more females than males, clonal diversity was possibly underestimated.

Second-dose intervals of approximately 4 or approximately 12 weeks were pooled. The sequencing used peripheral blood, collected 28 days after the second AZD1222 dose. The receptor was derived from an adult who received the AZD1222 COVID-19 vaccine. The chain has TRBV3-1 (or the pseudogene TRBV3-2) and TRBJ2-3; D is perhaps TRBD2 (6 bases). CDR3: CASSQLLADTQYF. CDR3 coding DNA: TGTGCCAGCAGCCAACTACTAGCCGATACGCAGTATTTT.